The clone carrying this T cell receptor (beta chain) was picked up many times. This entry is derived from a study of blood T cells in healthy people across ages. The CDR3 extends over 12 amino acids. Trimming pared 5 bases from V and 0 bases from J, leaving 4 bases between. The germline V gene has CDR1 MGHDK and CDR2 SYGVNS. PCR was performed a second time for about 7 to 12 cycles using a sample-barcoded 5' primer and a J-beta primer mix. One entry per CDR3 protein results from TCRdb running MiXCR on the 5' RACE reads. The sample records about 1.7 million distinct CDR3 sequences, 28% being singletons.

The receptor's source is a woman aged 25 to 45 in good health. V usage is TRBV25-1 and J usage is TRBJ1-2; D not certain. The material sequenced was blood. This CDR3 reads CASSQSNYGYTF. The CDR3 nucleotides read TGTGCCAGCAGTCAGTCTAACTATGGCTACACCTTC.